The text below deals with one T cell receptor (beta chain). The antigen is undetermined. Germline V CDR1 and CDR2: SGHNT, YENEEA. V lost 5 bases to trimming and J lost 2 bases; unmatched junction nucleotides: 2. The CDR3 is made up of 13 amino acids. The data belong to a study of shared clonotypes between healthy human individuals. As for the study in general: With ages of 18 to 49, the donors were a couple of women and three men. Regarding the study as a whole: Clonotypes shared by all four donors outscored non-shared clonotypes in generation probability.

Method: immunoSEQ multiplex PCR; TCRdb's copy keeps in-frame clones and lacks some. The sample yields more than 400,000 clones, 95% to 96% seen once. Material: naive CD4+ T cells sorted from blood. The subset is: CD45RA+ positively selected. The chain combines TRBV11-3 with TRBJ2-7; 8 bases map to TRBD1. This TCR was sampled from a woman in her twenties or thirties in good health. The CDR3 coding sequence is TGTGCCAGCAGCGGGACAGGCACCTACGAGCAGTACTTC. As protein: CASSGTGTYEQYF.